This T cell receptor (beta chain) was retrieved from a study of shared clonotypes between healthy human individuals. Study-wide findings and caveats: Clonotype sharing among donors, it was expected, would be affected by sequencing depth.

Some clones are missing from TCRdb's copy, which holds only in-frame ones; the method was immunoSEQ multiplex PCR. The sample has about 660,000 clones, about 74% seen once. Remarks on this clone: Its matching antigen is unknown.

Between the trimmed V and J ends, which lost 3 bases and 8 bases, there was a span of 19 bases. Germline-derived CDR1 and CDR2 are SQVTM and ANQGSEA. This CDR3 comprises 14 residues. Material: memory CD4+ T cells sorted from blood. Subset here: CD45RA-negative fraction. This TCR came from a woman aged 30 to 39 in good health. The chain combines TRBV29-1 with TRBJ1-1; maybe TRBD1 (6 bases). Here the CDR3 reads CSVDTGYIQGEAFF. The CDR3 nucleotides are TGCAGCGTTGACACAGGCTATATTCAGGGGGAAGCTTTCTTT.